This TCR beta chain came from a study of CD8 T cells in ankylosing spondylitis. This clonotype was recorded many times. The target antigen is unknown. V was clipped by 2 bases and J by 3 bases, with 17 bases between them. CDR1 and CDR2 (germline): ENHRY, SYGVKD. The CDR3 is 17 residues long. Whole-study results and caveats: A TCR beta motif of 8 or 9 highly homologous variants appeared characteristic of ankylosing spondylitis blood.

TCRdb analysed the 5' RACE reads with MiXCR anew, one entry per CDR3 protein. The table records some 120,000 distinct CDR3 sequences, 7% of them present only once. Sequencing input: blood, either unsorted or a sorted T cell fraction (not recorded which). The rearrangement joins TRBV10-3 to TRBJ1-5, with a weak D call TRBD1 (6 bases). The receptor was isolated from a male donor with ankylosing spondylitis or in good health (not recorded which). The CDR3 DNA reads TGTGCCATCAGTGAGGGGGCGGGGGGGCGAGACAATCAGCCCCAGCATTTT. The encoded protein is CAISEGAGGRDNQPQHF.